This T cell receptor beta chain was profiled in a study of blood T cell repertoires in COVID-19. Study summary: PBMCs, B-cell-depleted T cells, or T cells were the source of the cDNA or gDNA that made up the material.

Measured with immunoSEQ multiplex PCR; TCRdb has only the in-frame clones, and not every one. The top ten hold approximately 3.2% of the sample, which has some 490,000 clones, roughly 88% seen once. J lost 5 bases, V lost 4 bases, and 4 bases had no gene match. CDR3 length equals 13 residues. Germline CDR1 is GTSNPN and CDR2 is SVGIG (reference sequence). This clone was seen once. The sequence was obtained from a human donor in a cohort sampled during active COVID-19. Specimen: peripheral blood. This chain connects TRBV30 to TRBJ2-3, with 9 nucleotides matching TRBD2. CDR3 in DNA: TGTGCCTGGATCGCGGGGGGGGAAGATACGCAGTATTTT. Residues: CAWIAGGEDTQYF.